The TCR beta chain described here comes from a study of T cell responses to AZD1222 COVID-19 vaccine. Study conclusions and caveats: The span of vaccine-associated CD4 TCRs extended across spike, with dominance at 160-218 and 743-854. Two AZD1222 administrations were followed by greater Spike-specific TCR breadth and depth. Females made up more of the donors, who were largely white British, and clonal diversity may have come out too low.

The CDR3 has 16 residues. V was cut by 7 bases and J by 1 base, with 17 bases left in between. Clones were sequenced by immunoSEQ multiplex PCR, and TCRdb holds only the in-frame ones, with some missing. The repertoire holds over 150,000 clones, with 92% as singletons. About this clone: Its antigen is not identified.

This clonotype originated in an adult in good health. The chain has TRBV23-1 and TRBJ1-5; no definite D call. TRBV23-1 is an open reading frame, and its role is uncertain. The sequencing used peripheral blood, collected on day 0 of MenACWY control vaccination. For the CDR3, the DNA is TGCGCCAGCAAAAGGAATAGGCCCGACAGCAATCAGCCCCAGCATTTT. Its protein product is CASKRNRPDSNQPQHF.